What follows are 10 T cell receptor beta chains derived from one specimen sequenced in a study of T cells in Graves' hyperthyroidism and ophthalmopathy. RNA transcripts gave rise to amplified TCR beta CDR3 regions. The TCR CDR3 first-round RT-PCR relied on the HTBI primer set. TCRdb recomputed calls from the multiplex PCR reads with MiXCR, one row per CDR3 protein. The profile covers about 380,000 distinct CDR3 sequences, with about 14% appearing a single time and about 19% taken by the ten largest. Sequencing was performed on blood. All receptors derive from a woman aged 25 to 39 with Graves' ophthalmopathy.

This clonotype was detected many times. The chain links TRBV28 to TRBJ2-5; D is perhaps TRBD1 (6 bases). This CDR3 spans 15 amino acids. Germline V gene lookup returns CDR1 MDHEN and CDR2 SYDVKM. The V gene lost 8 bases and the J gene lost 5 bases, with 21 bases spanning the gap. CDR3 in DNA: TGTGCCAGCCTCCCGGGACATCCCCGAGGGGAGACCCAGTACTTC. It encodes CASLPGHPRGETQYF.

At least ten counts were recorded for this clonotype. The CDR3 region is CASTMGGNYGYTF. The CDR3, as DNA: TGTGCCAGCACCATGGGGGGGAACTATGGCTACACCTTC. The genes are TRBV28 and TRBJ1-2; possibly TRBD1 for D (5 bases). V was trimmed by 7 bases and J by 2 bases, leaving 11 bases between them. In germline, CDR1 is MDHEN, CDR2 SYDVKM. This CDR3 has 13 amino acids.

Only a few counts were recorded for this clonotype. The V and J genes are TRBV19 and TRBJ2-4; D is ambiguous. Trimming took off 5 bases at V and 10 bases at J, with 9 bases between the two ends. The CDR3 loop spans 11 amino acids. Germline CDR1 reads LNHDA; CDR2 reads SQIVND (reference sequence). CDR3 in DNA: TGTGCCAGTAGTGACCATGATATTCAGTACTTC. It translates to CASSDHDIQYF.

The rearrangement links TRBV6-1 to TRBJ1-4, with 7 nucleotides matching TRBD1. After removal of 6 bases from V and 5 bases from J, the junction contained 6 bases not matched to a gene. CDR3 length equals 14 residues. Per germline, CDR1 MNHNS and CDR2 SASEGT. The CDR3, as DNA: TGTGCCAGCAGCCGGGACAGATGGAATGAAAAACTGTTTTTT. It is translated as CASSRDRWNEKLFF.

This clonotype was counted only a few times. CDR3 sequence reads: CASGSGFSEAFF. The CDR3 DNA follows: TGTGCCAGCGGGTCGGGTTTTTCTGAAGCTTTCTTT. The genes are TRBV11-1 and TRBJ1-1; no clear D gene. Trimming shortened V by 8 bases and J by 6 bases, and 13 bases separated the two germline ends. The CDR3 contains 12 residues. Germline V CDR1 and CDR2: SGHAT, FQDESV (reference sequence).

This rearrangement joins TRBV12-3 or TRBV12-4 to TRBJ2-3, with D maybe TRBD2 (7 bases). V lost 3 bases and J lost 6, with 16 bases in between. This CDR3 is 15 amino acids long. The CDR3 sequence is CASSFGGGRPDTQYF. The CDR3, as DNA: TGTGCCAGCAGTTTTGGGGGGGGGCGACCCGATACGCAGTATTTT.

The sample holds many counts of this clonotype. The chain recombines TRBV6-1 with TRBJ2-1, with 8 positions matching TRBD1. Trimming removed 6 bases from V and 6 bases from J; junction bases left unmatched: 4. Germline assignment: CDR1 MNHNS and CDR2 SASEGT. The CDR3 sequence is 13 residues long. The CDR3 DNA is TGTGCCAGCAGGGAGACAGGGGTCAATGAGCAGTTCTTC. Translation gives CASRETGVNEQFF.

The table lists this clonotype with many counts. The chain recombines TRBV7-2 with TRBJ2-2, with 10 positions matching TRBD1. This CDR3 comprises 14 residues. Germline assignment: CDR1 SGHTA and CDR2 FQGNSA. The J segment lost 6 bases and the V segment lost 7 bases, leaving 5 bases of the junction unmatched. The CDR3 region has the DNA TGTGCCAGCACAAGGGACAGGGGTGCCGGGGAGCTGTTTTTT. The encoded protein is CASTRDRGAGELFF.

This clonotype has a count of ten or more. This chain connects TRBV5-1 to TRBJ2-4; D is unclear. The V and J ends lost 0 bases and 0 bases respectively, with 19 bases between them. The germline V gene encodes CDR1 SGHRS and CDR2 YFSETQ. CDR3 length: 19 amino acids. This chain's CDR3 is CASSLATGGRDLAKNIQYF. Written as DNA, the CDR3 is TGCGCCAGCAGCTTGGCTACGGGCGGACGAGACCTAGCCAAAAACATTCAGTACTTC.

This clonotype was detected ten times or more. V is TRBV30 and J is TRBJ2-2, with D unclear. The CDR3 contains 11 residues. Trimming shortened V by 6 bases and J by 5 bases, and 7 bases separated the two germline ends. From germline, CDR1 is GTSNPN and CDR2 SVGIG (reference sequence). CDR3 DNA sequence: TGTGCCTGCGCTTGGACCGGGGAGCTGTTTTTT. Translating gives CACAWTGELFF.